This T cell receptor (beta chain) was captured by sequencing in a study of tumor-infiltrating lymphocytes in primary liver carcinoma. On the study more broadly: Tumor staging was T1-T3 N0M0; sizes spanned roughly 4 to 11 cm across.

Turning to this clonotype: No conserved phenylalanine or tryptophan ends this CDR3, so it is likely a read error.

The CDR3 runs to 12 residues. The germline V gene encodes CDR1 SQVTM and CDR2 ANQGSEA. Between the trimmed V and J ends, which lost 3 bases and 12 bases, there was a span of 16 bases. Co-extraction yielded RNA and DNA from about 20-30 mg of unsorted bulk tissue. From 500 ng of total RNA, TCR beta-specific cDNA was reverse-transcribed using a constant-region primer. Three nested multiplex PCR rounds, a slightly modified ARM-PCR method, built the TCR beta libraries. The first two PCR rounds, around 11 cycles each, used TRBV1-TRBV30 forward primers and a C-beta reverse primer. TCRdb re-derived calls from the multiplex PCR reads in MiXCR, one entry per CDR3 protein. The sample shows some 40,000 distinct CDR3 sequences, approximately 82% of them seen only once.

V gene TRBV29-1 combines with J gene TRBJ2-3; unclear D gene. Source material: tumor-adjacent normal liver tissue. This receptor was identified in a man in his forties with primary liver carcinoma and hepatitis B virus infection. The CDR3 DNA sequence: TGCAGCGTTGAGACTCCAGGAGATATACAGTATTTG. Amino acids: CSVETPGDIQYL.